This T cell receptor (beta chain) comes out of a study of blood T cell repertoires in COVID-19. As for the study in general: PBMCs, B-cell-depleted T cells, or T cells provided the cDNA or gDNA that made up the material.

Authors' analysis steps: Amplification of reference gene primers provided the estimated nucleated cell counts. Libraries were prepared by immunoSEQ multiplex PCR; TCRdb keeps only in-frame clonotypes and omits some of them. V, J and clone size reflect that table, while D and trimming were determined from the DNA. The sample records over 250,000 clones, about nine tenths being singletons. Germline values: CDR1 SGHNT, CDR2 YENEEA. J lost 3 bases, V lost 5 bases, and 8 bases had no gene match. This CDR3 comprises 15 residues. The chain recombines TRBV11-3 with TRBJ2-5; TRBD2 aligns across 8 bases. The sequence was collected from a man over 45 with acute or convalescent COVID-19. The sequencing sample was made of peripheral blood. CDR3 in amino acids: CASSRGGRTEETQYF. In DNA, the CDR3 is TGTGCCAGCAGCAGAGGCGGGAGGACCGAAGAGACCCAGTACTTC. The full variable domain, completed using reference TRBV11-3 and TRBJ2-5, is EAGVVQSPRYKIIEKKQPVAFWCNPISGHNTLYWYLQNLGQGPELLIRYENEEAVDDSQLPKDRFSAERLKGVDSTLKIQPAELGDSAVYLCASSRGGRTEETQYFGPGTRLLVL.